This T cell receptor beta chain came from a study of PD-L1 blockade in urothelial cancer. Overall study context: Blood underwent analysis 3 weeks (second dose) and 6 weeks after treatment began.

Sequenced by immunoSEQ multiplex PCR; TCRdb stores in-frame clones only, minus some. The table shows about 43,000 clones, with 88% occurring only once. All patients carried locally advanced or metastatic urothelial carcinoma. Sample contribution per patient ranged from 1 to 8, covering pretreatment and on-treatment. The sample was PBMCs, taken around atezolizumab (anti-PD-L1) treatment. The TCR was taken from a woman aged 60 to 75 with urothelial cancer.

The CDR3 DNA is TGTGCCAGCAGTTCACTCGACAGGGTTAATGAAAAACTGTTTTTT. It encodes CASSSLDRVNEKLFF. This chain connects TRBV6-5 to TRBJ1-4; 7 bases are a match to TRBD1. The CDR3 extends over 15 amino acids. Germline CDR1 reads MNHEY; CDR2 reads SVGAGI. V trimming: 4 bases; J trimming: 4 bases; junction bases outside the gene matches: 6.